This T cell receptor beta chain was sequenced in a study of T cell changes during pregnancy in multiple sclerosis. Germline CDR1 and CDR2: SNHLY and FYNNEI. CDR3 length: 12 residues. About this clone itself: At one of its ends the junction is not consistent with the germline gene, which may arise from a read error.

The data were produced by immunoSEQ multiplex PCR, yet TCRdb's version contains in-frame clones alone and is incomplete. The sample shows 35,000 to 50,000 clones, approximately 92% of them seen only once. The sequenced sample was CD4+ T cells from peripheral blood mononuclear cells, obtained in the first trimester of pregnancy. This receptor was taken from a female donor with multiple sclerosis, enrolled in a pregnancy study. The chain combines TRBV2 with TRBJ2-7; D gene unclear. CDR3 protein: CASREATYEQYF. DNA for the CDR3: TGTGCCAGCAGGGAAGCTACCTACGAGCAGTACTTC.